This entry describes one TCR beta chain. The clone's antigen remains unknown. Per-base qualities were not stored, and no clone one base away is much larger. TCRbeta CDR3 regions were amplified from genomic DNA using the immunoSEQ Assay, a bias-controlled multiplex PCR. The authors' analysis ran thus. The number of nucleated cells in each sample was estimated from the amplification of reference gene primers within the assay. Sequence reads were collapsed and filtered to measure the absolute abundance of every unique TCRbeta CDR3 rearrangement. For each sample, productive Simpson clonality was calculated as the square root of Simpson's diversity index over productive rearrangements. TCRdb took over this immuneACCESS table, retaining in-frame rearrangements with V and J assigned. Such tables are incomplete; in checked studies, under half of the missing clones stem from an unresolved V gene, and the remainder is unexplained. D and trimming come from the DNA, and the V and J calls and clone size come from that table. In this sample the table shows some 450,000 clones, 88% of which occur a single time. The ten biggest clones cover 10% to 15% of the sample.

This sample stems from a study of blood T cell repertoires in COVID-19 (TCRdb year 2020). For the wider study: Collaborator samples came from the United States, Italy and Spain and covered acute and convalescent phases of COVID-19. The material from the prospective study consisted of cDNA or gDNA derived from T cells, B-cell-depleted T cells, or PBMCs. Subjects who had been exposed to COVID-19, were actively infected with it, or had recovered from it provided the deeply sampled blood TCRbeta repertoires that made up the dataset. The repertoires were released in a freely available public database meant as a resource for research on the immune response to SARS-CoV-2. Samples were obtained from the ongoing ImmuneRACE study (first 160 participants) and from 950 to 1,500 subjects provided by 6 global collaborators. Sample metadata almost always included a de-identified subject ID, COVID-19 status, age in years and sex. Where available, HLA class I and class II types were obtained from metadata supplied by the sample provider rather than from assay-based typing.

Its CDR3 holds 20 amino acids, cysteine through phenylalanine. The DNA shown is the 60-base CDR3, in frame from base 1. Study-wide findings and limitations: Clinical and demographic metadata were provided uncurated, with the amount varying by source and participant.

At one collaborating source in Seattle, patients were enrolled during active infection and were followed longitudinally through the course of disease. Collaborating institutions collected whole blood in K2EDTA tubes following their own protocols. For TCRbeta analysis, collaborator samples were shipped as frozen whole blood, as isolated PBMCs, or as DNA extracted from either sample type. Material: peripheral blood. This TCR was sampled from a woman aged 45-59 years with COVID-19, enrolled during active disease. The V and J genes are TRBV21-1 and TRBJ1-2; TRBD1 is the table's D call and was not checked against the DNA. TRBV21-1 is labeled a pseudogene. The CDR3 protein is CASSSPTGKLDPCANYGYTF. The sequenced DNA: TGTGCCAGCAGCTCCCCGACAGGGAAGCTCGACCCCTGCGCTAACTATGGCTACACCTTC.